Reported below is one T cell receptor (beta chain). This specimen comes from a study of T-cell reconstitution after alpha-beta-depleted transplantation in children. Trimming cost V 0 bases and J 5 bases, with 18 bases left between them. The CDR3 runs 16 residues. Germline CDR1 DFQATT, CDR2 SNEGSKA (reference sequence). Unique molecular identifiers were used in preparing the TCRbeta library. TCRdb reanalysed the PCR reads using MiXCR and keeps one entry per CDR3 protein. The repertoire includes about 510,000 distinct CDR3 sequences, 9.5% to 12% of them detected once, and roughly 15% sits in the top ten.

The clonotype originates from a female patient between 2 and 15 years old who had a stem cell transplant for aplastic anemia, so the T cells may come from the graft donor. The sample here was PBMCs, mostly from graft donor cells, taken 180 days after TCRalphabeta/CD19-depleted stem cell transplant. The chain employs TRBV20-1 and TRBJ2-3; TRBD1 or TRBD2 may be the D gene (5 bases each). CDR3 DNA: TGCAGTGCTAGAGATGTGGGACCACACGCAAGAGATACGCAGTATTTT. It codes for CSARDVGPHARDTQYF.